There are a few counts of the clone carrying this T cell receptor beta chain. The data were taken from a study of blood T cell repertoires in COVID-19. In the study overall: In each case, the material was cDNA or gDNA derived from T cells, B-cell-depleted T cells, or PBMCs.

Seattle-derived patients entered the study during active infection and were followed longitudinally. Original data processing: Researchers report that nucleated cell counts were estimated from reference gene primer amplification. Using immunoSEQ multiplex PCR, the repertoire was profiled, and TCRdb retains in-frame clones only, with some absent. The D gene and trimming were derived from the DNA, and the V and J assignments and clone size from that table. The table includes nearly 350,000 clones, around nine tenths detected once. The source of this sequence is a woman in her 70s with COVID-19, enrolled during active disease. The sequenced sample consisted of peripheral blood.

DNA for the CDR3: TGTGCCAGCAGCCAAGAAATATCTTCGGGTCCCTACGGCTACACCTTC. It translates to CASSQEISSGPYGYTF. This chain connects TRBV14 to TRBJ1-2; unclear D gene. The CDR3 runs 16 residues. Germline assignment: CDR1 SGHDN and CDR2 FVKESK. V was clipped by 0 bases and J by 8 bases, with 19 bases between them.